This is a list of T cell receptor beta chains from one sample in a study of blood T cell repertoires in COVID-19. Method: immunoSEQ multiplex PCR; TCRdb's copy keeps in-frame clones and lacks some. The repertoire holds about 96,000 clones, with roughly 83% as singletons. Sequences were obtained from peripheral blood. The receptors stem from a woman in her sixties with acute or convalescent COVID-19. Both conserved end residues are part of each CDR3. Fields, in order: D gene, clone size, J gene, V gene, CDR3 DNA, CDR3 protein. A D gene is named only where the DNA matches it firmly. The size field is filled for only some rows; it gives once, few, many or a size class.

d_call: -
clone_size: -
j_call: TRBJ2-7
v_call: TRBV14
cdr3_nt: TGTGCCAGCAGCCAAACAAATACCTACGAGCAGTACTTC
cdr3_aa: CASSQTNTYEQYF

d_call: -
clone_size: -
j_call: TRBJ1-5
v_call: TRBV5-5
cdr3_nt: TGTGCCAGCAGCTGGGAGAGGACAGAGAGTTATAGCAATCAGCCCCAGCATTTT
cdr3_aa: CASSWERTESYSNQPQHF

d_call: -
clone_size: -
j_call: TRBJ1-4
v_call: TRBV15
cdr3_nt: TGTGCCACCAGCAGAATTGCAAGGGGAGAAAAACTGTTTTTT
cdr3_aa: CATSRIARGEKLFF

d_call: TRBD2
clone_size: -
j_call: TRBJ2-3
v_call: TRBV7-2
cdr3_nt: TGTGCCAGCAGCCCCTTCGGGGGGGGCACAGATACGCAGTATTTT
cdr3_aa: CASSPFGGGTDTQYF

d_call: TRBD2
clone_size: -
j_call: TRBJ2-2
v_call: TRBV4-1
cdr3_nt: TGCGCCAGCAGCGCCCGGACTAGCGACACCGGGGAGCTGTTTTTT
cdr3_aa: CASSARTSDTGELFF

d_call: -
clone_size: -
j_call: TRBJ2-5
v_call: TRBV2
cdr3_nt: TGTGCCAGCAGTGAAGATACAGGGACCCAGTACTTC
cdr3_aa: CASSEDTGTQYF

d_call: TRBD1
clone_size: once
j_call: TRBJ1-2
v_call: TRBV29-1
cdr3_nt: TGCAGCGTTGAGGACAGGGGGCTTGGCTACACCTTC
cdr3_aa: CSVEDRGLGYTF

d_call: TRBD2
clone_size: -
j_call: TRBJ2-2
v_call: TRBV18
cdr3_nt: TGTGCCAGCTCACCAGCAGCGGGGGCGAACACCGGGGAGCTGTTTTTT
cdr3_aa: CASSPAAGANTGELFF

d_call: TRBD1
clone_size: -
j_call: TRBJ1-3
v_call: TRBV14
cdr3_nt: TGTGCCAGCAGCCTCAGGGGGCGTGGAAACACCATATATTTT
cdr3_aa: CASSLRGRGNTIYF

d_call: -
clone_size: -
j_call: TRBJ1-1
v_call: TRBV6-1
cdr3_nt: TGTGCCAGCAGTGAGGCAGGGGAAGTTGGCACTGAAGCTTTCTTT
cdr3_aa: CASSEAGEVGTEAFF

d_call: TRBD2
clone_size: once
j_call: TRBJ2-5
v_call: TRBV29-1
cdr3_nt: TGCAGCGTCCCGGGGGGGGACCAAGAGACCCAGTACTTC
cdr3_aa: CSVPGGDQETQYF

d_call: -
clone_size: -
j_call: TRBJ2-2
v_call: TRBV5-1
cdr3_nt: TGCGCCAGCAGCTTGGACAGGAACACCGGGGAGCTGTTTTTT
cdr3_aa: CASSLDRNTGELFF

d_call: -
clone_size: few
j_call: TRBJ2-5
v_call: TRBV2
cdr3_nt: TGTGCCAGCACGGGACAAGAGACCCAGTACTTC
cdr3_aa: CASTGQETQYF

d_call: -
clone_size: -
j_call: TRBJ2-1
v_call: TRBV4-2
cdr3_nt: TGTGCCAGCAGCCAGGAGATCCCAGAAAGGCAGTTCTTC
cdr3_aa: CASSQEIPERQFF

d_call: TRBD1
clone_size: -
j_call: TRBJ1-6
v_call: TRBV30
cdr3_nt: TGTGCCTGGCGGGACAGGGCCCGCTCCTATAATTCACCCCTCCACTTT
cdr3_aa: CAWRDRARSYNSPLHF

d_call: TRBD2
clone_size: -
j_call: TRBJ2-7
v_call: TRBV24-1
cdr3_nt: TGTGCCACCAGTGACGCGGGACTAGGACCCGCCGAGCAGTACTTC
cdr3_aa: CATSDAGLGPAEQYF

d_call: -
clone_size: few
j_call: TRBJ2-3
v_call: TRBV27
cdr3_nt: TGTGCCAGCAGTTTTGGCCGGGCGATTGGACTGGGGACTACAGATACGCAGTATTTT
cdr3_aa: CASSFGRAIGLGTTDTQYF

d_call: -
clone_size: once
j_call: TRBJ2-1
v_call: TRBV7-2
cdr3_nt: TGTGCCAGCAGCTGGGCGAATGAGCAGTTCTTC
cdr3_aa: CASSWANEQFF

d_call: -
clone_size: -
j_call: TRBJ2-7
v_call: TRBV30
cdr3_nt: TGTGCCTGGAATCTACACAGCTCAGGGTTAGCCTACGAGCAGTACTTC
cdr3_aa: CAWNLHSSGLAYEQYF

d_call: TRBD1
clone_size: -
j_call: TRBJ1-1
v_call: TRBV11-3
cdr3_nt: TGTGCCAGCAGCTCCAGGGGGCGCGGGACTGAAGCTTTCTTT
cdr3_aa: CASSSRGRGTEAFF

d_call: TRBD1
clone_size: -
j_call: TRBJ1-6
v_call: TRBV10-3
cdr3_nt: TGTGCCATCAGTGATGAAGGGGGCATTTCACCCCTCCACTTT
cdr3_aa: CAISDEGGISPLHF

d_call: TRBD1
clone_size: -
j_call: TRBJ2-7
v_call: TRBV18
cdr3_nt: TGTGCCAGCTCGATTCGACAGGGAACGGGAGAGCAGTACTTC
cdr3_aa: CASSIRQGTGEQYF

d_call: TRBD1
clone_size: -
j_call: TRBJ1-5
v_call: TRBV28
cdr3_nt: TGTGCCAGCAGTTCAGGGGGCAGCGGCAATCAGCCCCAGCATTTT
cdr3_aa: CASSSGGSGNQPQHF

d_call: -
clone_size: -
j_call: TRBJ1-1
v_call: TRBV9
cdr3_nt: TGTGCCAGCACCGAGGCTCGCTCAGTGAACACTGAAGCTTTCTTT
cdr3_aa: CASTEARSVNTEAFF

d_call: -
clone_size: -
j_call: TRBJ1-1
v_call: TRBV28
cdr3_nt: TGTGCCACCATCAAGCCGGGGGACACTGAAGCTTTCTTT
cdr3_aa: CATIKPGDTEAFF

d_call: TRBD2
clone_size: -
j_call: TRBJ2-5
v_call: TRBV3-1/TRBV3-2
cdr3_nt: TGTGCCAGCAGCACGACTAGCGGGGGGCCCCAAGAGACCCAGTACTTC
cdr3_aa: CASSTTSGGPQETQYF

d_call: -
clone_size: once
j_call: TRBJ1-5
v_call: TRBV25-1
cdr3_nt: TGTGCCAGCAGTCTCGAGTATTTGAGCAATCAGCCCCAGCATTTT
cdr3_aa: CASSLEYLSNQPQHF

d_call: -
clone_size: -
j_call: TRBJ1-1
v_call: TRBV4-2
cdr3_nt: TGTGCCAGCAGCCAAGACCCAGCGGGGGGTACTGAAGCTTTCTTT
cdr3_aa: CASSQDPAGGTEAFF

d_call: TRBD1
clone_size: few
j_call: TRBJ1-1
v_call: TRBV20-1
cdr3_nt: TGCAGTGCTAGACGGACAGGGGCGGCTTTCTTT
cdr3_aa: CSARRTGAAFF

d_call: TRBD1
clone_size: -
j_call: TRBJ1-2
v_call: TRBV28
cdr3_nt: TGTGCCAGTGGACAGGGGCCTGCCTATGGCTACACCTTC
cdr3_aa: CASGQGPAYGYTF

d_call: -
clone_size: -
j_call: TRBJ1-2
v_call: TRBV7-8
cdr3_nt: TGTGCCAGCACCTTGAGTGCGGGTGACTATGGCTACACCTTC
cdr3_aa: CASTLSAGDYGYTF

d_call: TRBD1
clone_size: -
j_call: TRBJ1-1
v_call: TRBV28
cdr3_nt: TGTGCCAGCAGGGGGGACAGGGTGAACACTGAAGCTTTCTTT
cdr3_aa: CASRGDRVNTEAFF

d_call: TRBD2
clone_size: -
j_call: TRBJ2-3
v_call: TRBV5-1
cdr3_nt: TGCGCCAGCAGCCCACGGACTAGCGGAGATACGCAGTATTTT
cdr3_aa: CASSPRTSGDTQYF

d_call: -
clone_size: -
j_call: TRBJ1-2
v_call: TRBV12-3/TRBV12-4
cdr3_nt: TGTGTCTCTAACTGGCAGGGCGGTTATGGCTACACCTTC
cdr3_aa: CVSNWQGGYGYTF

d_call: TRBD1
clone_size: -
j_call: TRBJ2-7
v_call: TRBV30
cdr3_nt: TGTGCCTGGAGTGCCGGGACAGCAACCTACGAGCAGTACTTC
cdr3_aa: CAWSAGTATYEQYF

d_call: -
clone_size: -
j_call: TRBJ2-5
v_call: TRBV7-9
cdr3_nt: TGTGCCAGCAGCTTAGAATTCGGGGGAACGGGGGAGACCCAGTACTTC
cdr3_aa: CASSLEFGGTGETQYF

d_call: -
clone_size: -
j_call: TRBJ2-7
v_call: TRBV7-2
cdr3_nt: TGTGCCAGCGGGCTCTGGGGGCGTACCTACGAGCAGTACTTC
cdr3_aa: CASGLWGRTYEQYF

d_call: TRBD1
clone_size: -
j_call: TRBJ2-2
v_call: TRBV15
cdr3_nt: TGTGCCACCAGCAGAGAATGGATCATTTCCGGGACAGGGGTCCCGGGGAAGCTGTTTTTT
cdr3_aa: CATSREWIISGTGVPGKLFF

d_call: -
clone_size: -
j_call: TRBJ1-2
v_call: TRBV21-1
cdr3_nt: TGTGCCAGCAGCGAACCGGGATCACCCTATGGCTACACCTTC
cdr3_aa: CASSEPGSPYGYTF

d_call: -
clone_size: -
j_call: TRBJ2-7
v_call: TRBV5-4
cdr3_nt: TGTGCCAGCAGCTTGGACAGGGATGATTCCTACGAGCAGTACTTC
cdr3_aa: CASSLDRDDSYEQYF

d_call: -
clone_size: -
j_call: TRBJ1-5
v_call: TRBV29-1
cdr3_nt: TGCAGCGTTGGACAGGATAGCAATCAGCCCCAGCATTTT
cdr3_aa: CSVGQDSNQPQHF

d_call: TRBD1
clone_size: few
j_call: TRBJ2-7
v_call: TRBV28
cdr3_nt: TGTGCCAGCAGGATACAGGGGGTAGGATACGAGCAGTACTTC
cdr3_aa: CASRIQGVGYEQYF

d_call: -
clone_size: -
j_call: TRBJ1-2
v_call: TRBV4-2
cdr3_nt: TGTGCCAGCAGCCAAGAAGTGGGCGAGAACTATGGCTACACCTTC
cdr3_aa: CASSQEVGENYGYTF

d_call: -
clone_size: once
j_call: TRBJ1-3
v_call: TRBV7-9
cdr3_nt: TGTGCCAGCAGCAGCGTGCGTGGCTCTGGAAACACCATATATTTT
cdr3_aa: CASSSVRGSGNTIYF

d_call: -
clone_size: -
j_call: TRBJ2-5
v_call: TRBV5-5
cdr3_nt: TGTGCCAGCAGCTTAACGCGATACCAAGAGACCCAGTACTTC
cdr3_aa: CASSLTRYQETQYF

d_call: -
clone_size: -
j_call: TRBJ1-3
v_call: TRBV7-2
cdr3_nt: TGTGCCAGCAGCTTAGATGGGGCGGCGTACACCATATATTTT
cdr3_aa: CASSLDGAAYTIYF

d_call: TRBD1
clone_size: few
j_call: TRBJ2-7
v_call: TRBV5-5
cdr3_nt: TGTGCCAGCAGCGGCTTCCGGACAGGTTCCTACGAGCAGTACTTC
cdr3_aa: CASSGFRTGSYEQYF

d_call: -
clone_size: -
j_call: TRBJ2-3
v_call: TRBV7-3
cdr3_nt: TGTGCCAGCAGCCCCGCGAGCACAGATACGCAGTATTTT
cdr3_aa: CASSPASTDTQYF

d_call: -
clone_size: -
j_call: TRBJ1-4
v_call: TRBV4-2
cdr3_nt: TGTGCCAGCAGCCAAGGACAGACGAGATTCGATAATGAAAAACTGTTTTTT
cdr3_aa: CASSQGQTRFDNEKLFF

d_call: TRBD1
clone_size: -
j_call: TRBJ1-1
v_call: TRBV18
cdr3_nt: TGTGCCAGCTCACCCGGACAGGGCCGGGACACTGAAGCTTTCTTT
cdr3_aa: CASSPGQGRDTEAFF

d_call: -
clone_size: few
j_call: TRBJ1-1
v_call: TRBV18
cdr3_nt: TGTGCCAGCTCACCAGCCACAAACACTGAAGCTTTCTTT
cdr3_aa: CASSPATNTEAFF

d_call: -
clone_size: -
j_call: TRBJ2-2
v_call: TRBV28
cdr3_nt: TGTGCCAGCAGCCTCCGGGGGAGTGGGGGGGAGCTGTTTTTT
cdr3_aa: CASSLRGSGGELFF

d_call: TRBD2
clone_size: -
j_call: TRBJ2-2
v_call: TRBV2
cdr3_nt: TGTGCCAGCAGTGATGAGCCGGGGGGGACCGGGGAGCTGTTTTTT
cdr3_aa: CASSDEPGGTGELFF